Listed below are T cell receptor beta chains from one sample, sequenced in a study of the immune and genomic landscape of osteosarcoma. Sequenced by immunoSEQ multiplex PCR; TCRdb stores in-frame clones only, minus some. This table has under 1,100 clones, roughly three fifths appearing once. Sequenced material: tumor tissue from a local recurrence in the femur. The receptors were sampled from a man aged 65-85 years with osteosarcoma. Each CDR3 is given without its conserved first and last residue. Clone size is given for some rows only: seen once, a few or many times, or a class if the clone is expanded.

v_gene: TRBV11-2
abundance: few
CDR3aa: ASRKGQAKNTEAF

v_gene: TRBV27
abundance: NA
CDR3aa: ASWQGAREQF

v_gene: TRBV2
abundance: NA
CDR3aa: ASSEGLAGGSGETQY

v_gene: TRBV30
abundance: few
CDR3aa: AHSWTNTEAF

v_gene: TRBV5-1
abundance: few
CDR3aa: ASSFEGRAEQF

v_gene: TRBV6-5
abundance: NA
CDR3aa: ASRRTGNNEQF

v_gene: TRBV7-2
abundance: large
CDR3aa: ASSPLSGVDSPLH

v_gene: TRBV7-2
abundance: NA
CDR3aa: ASLHGLRTDTQY

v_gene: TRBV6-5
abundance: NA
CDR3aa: ASSSADGDEQY

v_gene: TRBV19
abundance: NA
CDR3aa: ASSPYREQGEQY

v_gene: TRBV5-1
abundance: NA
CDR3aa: ASSLATPQTEAF

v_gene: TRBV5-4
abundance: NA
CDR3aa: ASSLAGAYTGELF

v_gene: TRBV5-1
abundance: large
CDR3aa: ASSLVGYGEAF

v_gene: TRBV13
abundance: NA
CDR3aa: ASSPPGLVRNTEAF

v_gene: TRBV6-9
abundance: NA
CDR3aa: ATGTANTGELF

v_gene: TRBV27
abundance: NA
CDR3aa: ASSFSDSGGETQY

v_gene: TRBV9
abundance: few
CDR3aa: ASSVGTHEGLPQH

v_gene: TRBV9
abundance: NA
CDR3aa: ASSAGPDVTYEQY

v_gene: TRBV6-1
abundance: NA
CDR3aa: ASTPRANQVTEAF

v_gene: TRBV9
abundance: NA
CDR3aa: ARSARGGTGSQETQY

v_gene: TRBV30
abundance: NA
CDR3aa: AWGLGATNIQY

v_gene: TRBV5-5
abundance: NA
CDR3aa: ASRTGVIAEQY

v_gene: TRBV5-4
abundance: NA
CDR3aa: ASSFGTGVTGELF

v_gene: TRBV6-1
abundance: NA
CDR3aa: ASSEVGHGAF

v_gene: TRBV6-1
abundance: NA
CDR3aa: ASSWDRGLEKTQY

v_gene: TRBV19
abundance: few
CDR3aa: ASRPNGAGGASGDGYT

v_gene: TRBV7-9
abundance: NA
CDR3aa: ASSPPRGILEGEKLF

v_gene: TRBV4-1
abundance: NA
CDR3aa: ASSQDRGEYQETQY

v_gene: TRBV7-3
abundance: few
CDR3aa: ASSLTGDSSYNEQF

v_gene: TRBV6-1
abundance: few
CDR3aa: ASSEQDVHYNEQF

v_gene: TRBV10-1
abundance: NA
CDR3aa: ASSRDRGGQETQY

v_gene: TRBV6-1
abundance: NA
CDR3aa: ASSPSGPWSEQY

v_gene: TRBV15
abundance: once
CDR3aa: ATSRETGASGNTIY

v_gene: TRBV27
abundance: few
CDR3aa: ASSLFWPRGSPLH

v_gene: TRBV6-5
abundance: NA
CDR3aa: ASSGQGAREKLF

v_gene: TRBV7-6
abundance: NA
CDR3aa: ASRGQGGAGANVLT

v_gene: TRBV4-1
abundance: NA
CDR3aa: ASSPGRLAGGYRADTQY

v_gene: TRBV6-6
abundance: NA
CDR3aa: ASRGQGDTGELF

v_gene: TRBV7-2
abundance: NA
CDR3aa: ASSSRDGYEQY

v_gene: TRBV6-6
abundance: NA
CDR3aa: ASSLRGDNTEAF

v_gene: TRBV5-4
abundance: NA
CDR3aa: ASSQVGVTGAPSTDTQY